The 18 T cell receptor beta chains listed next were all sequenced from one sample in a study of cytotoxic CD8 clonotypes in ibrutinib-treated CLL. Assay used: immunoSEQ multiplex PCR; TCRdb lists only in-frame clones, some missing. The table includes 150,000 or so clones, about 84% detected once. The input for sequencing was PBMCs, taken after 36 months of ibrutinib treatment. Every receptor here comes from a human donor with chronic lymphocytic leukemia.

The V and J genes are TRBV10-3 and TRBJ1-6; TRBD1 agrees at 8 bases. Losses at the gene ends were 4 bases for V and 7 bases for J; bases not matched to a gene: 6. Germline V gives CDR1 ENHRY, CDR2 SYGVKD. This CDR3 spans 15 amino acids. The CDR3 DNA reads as TGTGCCATCAGTGGTCCGGGACAGGTAAATTCACCCCTCCACTTT. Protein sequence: CAISGPGQVNSPLHF.

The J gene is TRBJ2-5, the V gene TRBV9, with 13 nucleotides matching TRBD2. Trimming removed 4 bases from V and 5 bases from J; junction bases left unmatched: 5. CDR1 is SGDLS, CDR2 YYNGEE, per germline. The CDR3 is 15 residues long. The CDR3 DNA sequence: TGTGCCAGCAGCCCGGGACTAGCGGGGAGGGAGACCCAGTACTTC. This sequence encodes CASSPGLAGRETQYF.

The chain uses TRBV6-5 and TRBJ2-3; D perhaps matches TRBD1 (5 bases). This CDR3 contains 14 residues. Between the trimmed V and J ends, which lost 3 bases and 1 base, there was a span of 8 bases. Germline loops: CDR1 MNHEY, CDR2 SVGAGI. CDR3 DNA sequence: TGTGCCAGCAGTTATTCAGGGCGCACAGATACGCAGTATTTT. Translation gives CASSYSGRTDTQYF.

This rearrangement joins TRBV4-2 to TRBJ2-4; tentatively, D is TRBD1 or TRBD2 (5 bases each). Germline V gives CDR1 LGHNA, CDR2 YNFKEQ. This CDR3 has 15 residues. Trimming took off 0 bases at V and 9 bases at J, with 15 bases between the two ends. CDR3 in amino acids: CASSQERSRESIQYF. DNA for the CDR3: TGTGCCAGCAGCCAAGAGCGTTCCAGGGAGAGCATTCAGTACTTC.

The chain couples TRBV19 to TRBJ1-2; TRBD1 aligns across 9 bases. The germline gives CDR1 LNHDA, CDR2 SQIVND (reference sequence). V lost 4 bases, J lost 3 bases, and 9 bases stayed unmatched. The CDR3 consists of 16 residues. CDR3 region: CASSTPGQGPYYGYTF. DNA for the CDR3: TGTGCCAGTAGTACACCGGGACAGGGTCCCTACTATGGCTACACCTTC.

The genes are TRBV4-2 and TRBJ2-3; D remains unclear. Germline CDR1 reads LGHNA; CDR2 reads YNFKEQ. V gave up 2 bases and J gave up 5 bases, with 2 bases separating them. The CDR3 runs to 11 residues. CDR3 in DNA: TGTGCCAGCAGCCAATTAGATACGCAGTATTTT. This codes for CASSQLDTQYF.

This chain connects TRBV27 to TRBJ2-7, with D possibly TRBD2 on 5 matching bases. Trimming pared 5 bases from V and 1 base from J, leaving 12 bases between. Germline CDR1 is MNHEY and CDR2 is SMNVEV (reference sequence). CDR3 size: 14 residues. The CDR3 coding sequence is TGTGCCAGCAGTCCGGAGTCGGGGTCCTACGAGCAGTACTTC. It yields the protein CASSPESGSYEQYF.

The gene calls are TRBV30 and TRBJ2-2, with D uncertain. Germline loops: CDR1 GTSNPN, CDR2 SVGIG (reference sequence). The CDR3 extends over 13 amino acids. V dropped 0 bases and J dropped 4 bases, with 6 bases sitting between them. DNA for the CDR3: TGTGCCTGGAGTGTACTTTCCACCGGGGAGCTGTTTTTT. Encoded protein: CAWSVLSTGELFF.

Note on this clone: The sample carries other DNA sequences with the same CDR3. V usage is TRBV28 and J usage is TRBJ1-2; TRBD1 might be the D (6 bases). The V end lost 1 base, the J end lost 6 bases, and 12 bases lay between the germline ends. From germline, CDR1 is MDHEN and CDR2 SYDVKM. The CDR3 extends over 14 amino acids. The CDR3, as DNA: TGTGCCAGCAGTTTATTTCGGGGGGCGGATGGCTACACCTTC. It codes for CASSLFRGADGYTF.

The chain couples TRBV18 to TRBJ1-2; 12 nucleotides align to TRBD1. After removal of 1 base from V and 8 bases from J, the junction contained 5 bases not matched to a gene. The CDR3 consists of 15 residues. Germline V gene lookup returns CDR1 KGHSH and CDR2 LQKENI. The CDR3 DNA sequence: TGTGCCAGCTCACCACTCCTAGGGACAGGGGGCGGCTACACCTTC. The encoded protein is CASSPLLGTGGGYTF.

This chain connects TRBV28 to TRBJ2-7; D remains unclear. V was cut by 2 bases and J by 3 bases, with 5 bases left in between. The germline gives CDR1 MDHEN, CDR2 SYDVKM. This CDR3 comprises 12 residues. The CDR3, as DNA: TGTGCCAGCAGTTTAGACGGCTACGAGCAGTACTTC. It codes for CASSLDGYEQYF.

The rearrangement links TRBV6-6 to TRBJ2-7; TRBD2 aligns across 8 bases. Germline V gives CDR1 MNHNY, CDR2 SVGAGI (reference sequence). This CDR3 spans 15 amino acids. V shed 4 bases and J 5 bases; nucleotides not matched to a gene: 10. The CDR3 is CASSSERERRDEQYF. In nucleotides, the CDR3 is TGTGCCAGCAGTTCCGAGCGGGAGAGGAGGGACGAGCAGTACTTC.

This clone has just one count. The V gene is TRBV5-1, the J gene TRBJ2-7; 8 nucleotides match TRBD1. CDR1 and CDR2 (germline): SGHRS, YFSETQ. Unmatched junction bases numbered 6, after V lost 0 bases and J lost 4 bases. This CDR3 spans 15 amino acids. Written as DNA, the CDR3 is TGCGCCAGCAGCTTGGATCCAGGGGGCAAGTACGAGCAGTACTTC. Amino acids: CASSLDPGGKYEQYF.

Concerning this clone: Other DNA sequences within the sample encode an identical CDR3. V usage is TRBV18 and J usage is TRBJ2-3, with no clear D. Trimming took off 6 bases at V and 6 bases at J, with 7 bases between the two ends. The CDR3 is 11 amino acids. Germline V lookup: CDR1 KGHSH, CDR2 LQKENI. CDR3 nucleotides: TGTGCCAGCTCTAATACGGATACGCAGTATTTT. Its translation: CASSNTDTQYF. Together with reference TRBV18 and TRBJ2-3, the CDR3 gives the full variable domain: NAGVMQNPRHLVRRRGQEARLRCSPMKGHSHVYWYRQLPEEGLKFMVYLQKENIIDESGMPKERFSAEFPKEGPSILRIQQVVRGDSAAYFCASSNTDTQYFGPGTRLTVL.

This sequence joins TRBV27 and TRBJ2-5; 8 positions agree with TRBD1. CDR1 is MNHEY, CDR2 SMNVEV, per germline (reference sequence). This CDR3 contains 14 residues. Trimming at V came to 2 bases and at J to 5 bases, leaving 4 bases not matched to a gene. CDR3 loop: CASSLQGARETQYF. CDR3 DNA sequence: TGTGCCAGCAGTTTACAGGGGGCGAGGGAGACCCAGTACTTC.

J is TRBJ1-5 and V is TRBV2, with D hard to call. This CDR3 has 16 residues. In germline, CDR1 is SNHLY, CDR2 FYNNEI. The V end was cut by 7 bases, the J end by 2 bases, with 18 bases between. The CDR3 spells CASKYVGGFGNQPQHF. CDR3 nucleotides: TGTGCCAGCAAATATGTGGGTGGTTTTGGCAATCAGCCCCAGCATTTT.

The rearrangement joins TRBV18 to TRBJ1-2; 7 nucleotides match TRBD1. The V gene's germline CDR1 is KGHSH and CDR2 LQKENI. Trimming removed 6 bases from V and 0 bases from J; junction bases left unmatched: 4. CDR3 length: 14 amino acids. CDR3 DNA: TGTGCCAGCTCCCCGACAGGGACTAACTATGGCTACACCTTC. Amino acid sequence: CASSPTGTNYGYTF.

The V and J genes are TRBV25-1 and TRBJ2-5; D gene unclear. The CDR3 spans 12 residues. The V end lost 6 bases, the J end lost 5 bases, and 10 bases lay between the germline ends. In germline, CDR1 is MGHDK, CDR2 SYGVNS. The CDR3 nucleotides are TGTGCCAGCAGCCCGTTTCGGGAGACCCAGTACTTC. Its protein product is CASSPFRETQYF.